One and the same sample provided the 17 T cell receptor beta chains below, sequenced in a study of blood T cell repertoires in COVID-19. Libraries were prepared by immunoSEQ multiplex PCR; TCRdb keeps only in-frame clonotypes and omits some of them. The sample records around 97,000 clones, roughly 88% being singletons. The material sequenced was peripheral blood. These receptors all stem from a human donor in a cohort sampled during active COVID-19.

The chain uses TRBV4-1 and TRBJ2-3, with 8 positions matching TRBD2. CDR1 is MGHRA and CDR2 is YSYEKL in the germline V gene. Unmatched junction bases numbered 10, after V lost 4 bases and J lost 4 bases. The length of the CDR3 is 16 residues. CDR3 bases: TGCGCCAGCAGCCCACCGGGGGGGGGTGCTGCAGATACGCAGTATTTT. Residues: CASSPPGGGAADTQYF.

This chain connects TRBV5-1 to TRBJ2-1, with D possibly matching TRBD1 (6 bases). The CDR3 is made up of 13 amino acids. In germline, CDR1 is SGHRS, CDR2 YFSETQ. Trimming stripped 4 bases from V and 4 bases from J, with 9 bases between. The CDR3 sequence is CASSADSYNEQFF. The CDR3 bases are TGCGCCAGCAGCGCGGACAGTTACAATGAGCAGTTCTTC.

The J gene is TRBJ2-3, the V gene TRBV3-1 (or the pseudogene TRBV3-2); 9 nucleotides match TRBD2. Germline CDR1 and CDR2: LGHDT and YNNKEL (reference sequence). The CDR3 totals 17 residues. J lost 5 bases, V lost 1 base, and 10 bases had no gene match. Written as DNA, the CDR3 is TGTGCCAGCAGCCAAGGCGGCGGGAGGGGGGGTGGAGATACGCAGTATTTT. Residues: CASSQGGGRGGGDTQYF.

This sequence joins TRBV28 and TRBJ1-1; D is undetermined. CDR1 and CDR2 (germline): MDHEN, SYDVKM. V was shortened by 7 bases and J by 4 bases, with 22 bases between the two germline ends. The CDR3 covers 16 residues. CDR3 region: CASTQLELPRGTEAFF. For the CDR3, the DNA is TGTGCCAGCACCCAACTAGAACTACCCCGCGGCACTGAAGCTTTCTTT.

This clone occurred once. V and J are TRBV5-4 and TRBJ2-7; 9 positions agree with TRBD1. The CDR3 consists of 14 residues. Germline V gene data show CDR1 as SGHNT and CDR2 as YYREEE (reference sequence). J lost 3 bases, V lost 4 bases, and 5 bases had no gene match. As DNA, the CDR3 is TGTGCCAGCAGCCCCGGGACAGGGCACTACGAGCAGTACTTC. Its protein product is CASSPGTGHYEQYF.

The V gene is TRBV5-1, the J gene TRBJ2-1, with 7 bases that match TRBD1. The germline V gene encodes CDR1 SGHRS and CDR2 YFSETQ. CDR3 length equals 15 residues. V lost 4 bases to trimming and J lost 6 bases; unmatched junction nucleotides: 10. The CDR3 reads CASSGGQTDLNEQFF. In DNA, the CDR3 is TGCGCCAGCAGCGGGGGACAGACCGACCTCAATGAGCAGTTCTTC.

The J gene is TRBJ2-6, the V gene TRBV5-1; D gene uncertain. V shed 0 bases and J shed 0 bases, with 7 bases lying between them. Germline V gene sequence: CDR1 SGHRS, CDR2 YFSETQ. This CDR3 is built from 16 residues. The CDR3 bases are TGCGCCAGCAGCTTGGGGAGAGCCTCTGGGGCCAACGTCCTGACTTTC. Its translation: CASSLGRASGANVLTF.

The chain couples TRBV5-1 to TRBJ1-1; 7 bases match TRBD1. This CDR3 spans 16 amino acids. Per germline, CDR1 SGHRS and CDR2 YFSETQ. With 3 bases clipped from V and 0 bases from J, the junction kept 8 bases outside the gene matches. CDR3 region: CASSSIRDRMNTEAFF. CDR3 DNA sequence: TGCGCCAGCAGCTCAATTCGGGACAGAATGAACACTGAAGCTTTCTTT.

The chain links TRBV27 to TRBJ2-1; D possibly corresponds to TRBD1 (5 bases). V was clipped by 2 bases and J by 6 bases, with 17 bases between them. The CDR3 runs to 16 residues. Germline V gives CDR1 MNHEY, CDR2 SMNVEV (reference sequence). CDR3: CASSLRWGPPGNEQFF. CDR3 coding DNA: TGTGCCAGCAGTTTAAGGTGGGGCCCCCCTGGCAATGAGCAGTTCTTC.

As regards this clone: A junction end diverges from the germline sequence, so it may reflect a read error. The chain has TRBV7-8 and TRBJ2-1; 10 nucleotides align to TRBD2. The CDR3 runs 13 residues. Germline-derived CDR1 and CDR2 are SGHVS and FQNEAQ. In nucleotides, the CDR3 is TGCTCCCAGAGCGGGGGGGCATACAATGAGCAGTTCTTC. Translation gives CSQSGGAYNEQFF.

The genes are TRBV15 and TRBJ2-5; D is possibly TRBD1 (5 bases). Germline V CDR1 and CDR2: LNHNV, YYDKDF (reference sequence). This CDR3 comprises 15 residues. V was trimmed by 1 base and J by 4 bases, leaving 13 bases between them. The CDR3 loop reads CATSRGGAQRETQYF. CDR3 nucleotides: TGTGCCACCAGCAGAGGGGGCGCTCAACGAGAGACCCAGTACTTC. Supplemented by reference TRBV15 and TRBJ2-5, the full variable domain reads DAMVIQNPRYQVTQFGKPVTLSCSQTLNHNVMYWYQQKSSQAPKLLFHYYDKDFNNEADTPDNFQSRRPNTSFCFLDIRSPGLGDTAMYLCATSRGGAQRETQYFGPGTRLLVL.

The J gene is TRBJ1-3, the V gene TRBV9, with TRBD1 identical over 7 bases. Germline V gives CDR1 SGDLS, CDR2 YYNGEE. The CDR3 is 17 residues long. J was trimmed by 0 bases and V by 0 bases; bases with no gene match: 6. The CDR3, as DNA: TGTGCCAGCAGCGTAGAGAAGGGGGCGGACTCTGGAAACACCATATATTTT. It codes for CASSVEKGADSGNTIYF.

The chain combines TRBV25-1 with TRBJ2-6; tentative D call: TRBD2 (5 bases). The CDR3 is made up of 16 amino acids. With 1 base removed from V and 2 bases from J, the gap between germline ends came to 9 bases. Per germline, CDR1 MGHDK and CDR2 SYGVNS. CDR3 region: CASSEFSSTGANVLTF. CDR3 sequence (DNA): TGTGCCAGCAGTGAATTTTCTAGCACTGGGGCCAACGTCCTGACTTTC. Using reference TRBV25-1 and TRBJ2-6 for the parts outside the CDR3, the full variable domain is EADIYQTPRYLVIGTGKKITLECSQTMGHDKMYWYQQDPGMELHLIHYSYGVNSTEKGDLSSESTVSRIRTEHFPLTLESARPSHTSQYLCASSEFSSTGANVLTFGAGSRLTVL.

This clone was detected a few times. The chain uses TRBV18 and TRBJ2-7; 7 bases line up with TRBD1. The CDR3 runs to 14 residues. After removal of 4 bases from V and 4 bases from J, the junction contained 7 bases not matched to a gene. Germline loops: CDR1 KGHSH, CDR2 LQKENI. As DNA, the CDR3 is TGTGCCAGCTCACAAGGGACAGAACCTTACGAGCAGTACTTC. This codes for CASSQGTEPYEQYF.

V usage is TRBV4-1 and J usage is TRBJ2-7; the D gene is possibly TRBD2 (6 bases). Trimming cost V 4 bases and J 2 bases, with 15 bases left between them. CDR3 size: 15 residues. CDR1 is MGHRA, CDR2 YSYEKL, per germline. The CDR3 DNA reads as TGCGCCAGCAGCCCTGGGGGGACCACCGCCTACGAGCAGTACTTC. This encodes CASSPGGTTAYEQYF.

The CDR3 reads CASSPLGGNTEAFF. The CDR3 nucleotides are TGTGCCAGCTCACCACTGGGGGGGAACACTGAAGCTTTCTTT. The chain couples TRBV18 to TRBJ1-1; TRBD1 is a possible D gene (5 bases). Trimming took 1 base from V and 1 from J, leaving 7 bases between them. The CDR3 runs 14 residues. Germline values: CDR1 KGHSH, CDR2 LQKENI.

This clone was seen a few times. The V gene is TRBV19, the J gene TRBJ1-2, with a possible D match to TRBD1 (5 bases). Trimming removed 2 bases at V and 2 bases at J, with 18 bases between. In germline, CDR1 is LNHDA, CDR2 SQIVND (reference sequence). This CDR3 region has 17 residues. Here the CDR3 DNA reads TGTGCCAGTAGTATATTGGGGCAGGGAATTGTGAACTATGGCTACACCTTC. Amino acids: CASSILGQGIVNYGYTF.